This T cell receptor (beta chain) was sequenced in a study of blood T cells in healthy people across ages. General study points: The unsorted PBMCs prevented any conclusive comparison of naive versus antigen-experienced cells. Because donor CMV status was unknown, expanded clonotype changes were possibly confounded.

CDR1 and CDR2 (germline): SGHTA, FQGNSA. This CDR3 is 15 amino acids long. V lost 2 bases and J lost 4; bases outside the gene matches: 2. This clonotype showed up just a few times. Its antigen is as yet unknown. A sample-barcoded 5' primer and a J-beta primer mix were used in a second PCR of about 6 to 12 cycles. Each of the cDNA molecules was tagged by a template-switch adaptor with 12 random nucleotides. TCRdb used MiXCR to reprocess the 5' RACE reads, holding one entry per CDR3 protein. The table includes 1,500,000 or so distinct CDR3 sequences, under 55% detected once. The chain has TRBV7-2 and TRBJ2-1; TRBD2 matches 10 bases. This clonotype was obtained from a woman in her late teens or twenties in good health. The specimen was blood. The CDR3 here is CASSLSGRDYNEQFF. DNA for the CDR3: TGTGCCAGCAGCTTAAGCGGGAGGGATTACAATGAGCAGTTCTTC.